Listed below are T cell receptor beta chains from one sample, sequenced in a study of blood T cell repertoires in COVID-19. This table comes from immunoSEQ multiplex PCR, and its TCRdb copy is limited to in-frame clones, with some not included. The data contain 60,000 or so clones, around four fifths of them singletons. The material sequenced was peripheral blood. All receptors come from a man aged 30-40 years with COVID-19, enrolled during active disease. CDR3s include the opening cysteine and the closing phenylalanine or tryptophan. A D gene is named only where the DNA matches it firmly. Clone size is not always given. Where it is, it says once, few, many or a class for expanded clones.

>NA|TRBJ1-2|NA|TRBV7-9
TGTGCCAGCAGCTTTGGGAGAACAGCGATCGGGCTTTCAAGTGGCTACACCTTC
CASSFGRTAIGLSSGYTF
>NA|TRBJ1-1|NA|TRBV7-9
TGTGCCAGCAGCTCGAATTCAGGAGGAACTGAAGCTTTCTTT
CASSSNSGGTEAFF
>NA|TRBJ1-6|NA|TRBV28
TGTGCCAGCAGCGCAACCGGGACTGGGGTAGGACCCCTCCACTTT
CASSATGTGVGPLHF
>NA|TRBJ1-2|NA|TRBV29-1
TGCAGCGTTGAATCTCTCCGGTATGGCTACACCTTC
CSVESLRYGYTF
>NA|TRBJ2-5|NA|TRBV11-2
TGTGCCAGCAGCTCCGTTCAGGGAAAAGCGGAGACCCAGTACTTC
CASSSVQGKAETQYF
>NA|TRBJ1-5|NA|TRBV5-6
TGTGCCAGCAGCTTGGGTGGGTACAGGGTTGGACAGCCCCAGCATTTT
CASSLGGYRVGQPQHF
>TRBD1|TRBJ1-5|few|TRBV2
TGTGCCAGCAGCTACAGGGGAATTGCTCAGCCCCAGCATTTT
CASSYRGIAQPQHF
>TRBD1|TRBJ1-3|NA|TRBV15
TGTGCCACCAGCAGAGGCCAGGGGGCCGGAAACACCATATATTTT
CATSRGQGAGNTIYF
>NA|TRBJ2-5|NA|TRBV19
TGTGCCAGTAGTATAGGGGGCGGGACCCAGTACTTC
CASSIGGGTQYF
>TRBD1|TRBJ1-3|NA|TRBV2
TGTGCCAGCAGAGACCTGGACAGGGCCTCCCTCTCTGGAAACACCATATATTTT
CASRDLDRASLSGNTIYF
>NA|TRBJ2-4|NA|TRBV25-1
TGTGCCAGCAGTGATCCCCAGGGCTTAGCCAAAAACATTCAGTACTTC
CASSDPQGLAKNIQYF
>NA|TRBJ2-4|NA|TRBV2
TGTGCCAGCAATACACCACAGGGTCTGGCCAAAAACATTCAGTACTTC
CASNTPQGLAKNIQYF
>NA|TRBJ1-1|NA|TRBV5-6
TGTGCCAGCAGCTTGACGGGGGGCACTGAAGCTTTCTTT
CASSLTGGTEAFF
>NA|TRBJ1-4|NA|TRBV28
TGTGCCAGCGCAGACCCCCGGGGGGAAAAACTGTTTTTT
CASADPRGEKLFF
>NA|TRBJ1-2|NA|TRBV15
TGTGCCACCAGCAGCCGAGGGGGAGCTAACTATGGCTACACCTTC
CATSSRGGANYGYTF
>TRBD1|TRBJ1-3|once|TRBV6-5
TGTGCCAGCAGGGCCGGGACAGGGGAAGGAAACACCATATATTTT
CASRAGTGEGNTIYF
>TRBD1|TRBJ1-4|NA|TRBV9
TGTGCCAGCAGCGGGGGGGGACAGGGTAATGAAAAACTGTTTTTT
CASSGGGQGNEKLFF
>NA|TRBJ2-7|NA|TRBV11-2
TGTGCCAGCAGCTCCCGGGACTCTTCTTTTCCCTACGAGCAGTACTTC
CASSSRDSSFPYEQYF